This T cell receptor (beta chain) is from a study of T cell repertoires in cytomegalovirus infection. Across the whole study: Through public TCR beta signatures, both CMV infection and matching HLA type were indicated.

CDR3 length: 18 amino acids. V was clipped by 3 bases and J by 6 bases; unmatched bases: 16. Germline CDR1 reads SGHTA; CDR2 reads FQGNSA. This clonotype came up many times. Antigen: not known. General study points: HLA-C-restricted CMV clonotypes gave the most frequent clonotype in two of eight donors. Of the TCR beta families, the public ones yielded a cumulative frequency that identified carriers of CMV plus the relevant HLA.

TCRdb called the reads again in MiXCR, with one record for every CDR3 protein. The sample lists more than 250,000 distinct CDR3 sequences; roughly an eighth were seen once. The source material was PBMCs. This TCR was recovered from a human donor in good health (CMV status not recorded). Some clones in this sample may be carry-over from other donors' samples. The chain carries TRBV7-2 and TRBJ2-3, with 9 positions matching TRBD2. This CDR3 is CASSFPMRIAGVEDTQYF. The CDR3 region has the DNA TGTGCCAGCAGCTTCCCGATGCGGATAGCGGGAGTGGAGGATACGCAGTATTTT.